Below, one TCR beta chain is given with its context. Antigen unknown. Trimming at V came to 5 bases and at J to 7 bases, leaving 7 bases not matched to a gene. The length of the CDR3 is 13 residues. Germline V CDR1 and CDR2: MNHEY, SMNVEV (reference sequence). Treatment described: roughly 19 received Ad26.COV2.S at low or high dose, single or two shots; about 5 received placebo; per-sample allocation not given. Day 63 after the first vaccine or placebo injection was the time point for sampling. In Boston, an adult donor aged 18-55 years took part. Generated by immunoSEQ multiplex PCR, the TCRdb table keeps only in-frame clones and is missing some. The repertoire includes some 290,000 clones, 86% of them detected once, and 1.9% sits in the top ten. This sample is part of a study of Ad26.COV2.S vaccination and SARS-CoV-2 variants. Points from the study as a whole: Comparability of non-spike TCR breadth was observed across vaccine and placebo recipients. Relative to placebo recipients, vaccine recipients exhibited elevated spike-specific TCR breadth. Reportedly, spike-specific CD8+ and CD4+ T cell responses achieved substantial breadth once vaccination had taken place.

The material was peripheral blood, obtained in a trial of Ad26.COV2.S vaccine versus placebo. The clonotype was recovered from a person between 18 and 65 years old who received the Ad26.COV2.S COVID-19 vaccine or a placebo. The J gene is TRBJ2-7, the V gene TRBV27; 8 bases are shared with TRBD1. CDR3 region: CASSLTGAGEQYF. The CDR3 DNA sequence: TGTGCCAGCAGTCTGACAGGGGCGGGGGAGCAGTACTTC.